The next 20 T cell receptor beta chains were all read from a single sample in a study of blood T cell repertoires in COVID-19. Sequencing was performed with immunoSEQ multiplex PCR; in TCRdb, only in-frame clones are kept and a portion is missing. Altogether roughly 190,000 clones are present, 80% being singletons, with the ten largest covering about 7.2%. Source material: peripheral blood. The receptor source for this set is a man between 60 and 75 years old with acute or convalescent COVID-19.

The rearrangement joins TRBV6-4 to TRBJ2-1; 9 bases agree with TRBD1. Unmatched junction bases numbered 5, after V lost 0 bases and J lost 8 bases. Looked up from germline, CDR1 is MRHNA and CDR2 is SNTAGT. The CDR3 length is 15 residues. CDR3 DNA sequence: TGTGCCAGCAGTGACTCGGGGACAGGGATCGATGAGCAGTTCTTC. Translated, it gives CASSDSGTGIDEQFF.

Points on this clone: The same CDR3 arises from other DNA sequences in this sample as well. The chain joins TRBV13 to TRBJ2-7; TRBD2 aligns across 7 bases. The V gene end was trimmed by 0 bases and the J gene end by 1 base; junction bases not matched to a gene: 3. CDR1 PRHDT and CDR2 FYEKMQ come from the germline V gene (reference sequence). CDR3 length equals 15 residues. The DNA for the CDR3 is TGTGCCAGCAGCTTAGGTGGCGGGAGTTCCTACGAGCAGTACTTC. Encoded protein: CASSLGGGSSYEQYF.

The chain carries TRBV6-1 and TRBJ2-6, with TRBD1 matching 9 bases. The CDR3 is 18 amino acids. Germline loops: CDR1 MNHNS, CDR2 SASEGT. J lost 1 base, V lost 5 bases, and 9 bases had no gene match. The CDR3 spells CASSKGQGIGSGANVLTF. CDR3 DNA: TGTGCCAGCAGTAAAGGACAGGGGATAGGGTCTGGGGCCAACGTCCTGACTTTC.

This sequence joins TRBV5-8 and TRBJ2-7; maybe TRBD2 (6 bases). V gave up 7 bases and J gave up 1 base, with 12 bases separating them. Per the germline V gene, CDR1 is SGHTS and CDR2 is YDEGEE. CDR3 length equals 13 residues. CDR3 sequence reads: CASGGRNSYEQYF. In DNA form, the CDR3 reads TGTGCCAGCGGGGGGAGAAATTCCTACGAGCAGTACTTC.

The chain recombines TRBV6-2 or TRBV6-3 with TRBJ1-2; tentative D call: TRBD1 (5 bases). The V and J ends lost 2 bases and 7 bases respectively, with 14 bases between them. The CDR3 has 14 amino acids. Germline CDR1 MNHEY, CDR2 SVGEGT. CDR3 amino acids: CASSYGQGISGYTF. In DNA, the CDR3 is TGTGCCAGCAGTTACGGGCAGGGAATAAGTGGCTACACCTTC.

This clone was seen only a few times. The V and J genes are TRBV7-2 and TRBJ1-2; D perhaps matches TRBD1 (5 bases). The CDR3 has 12 amino acids. Trimming cost V 3 bases and J 5 bases, with 7 bases left between them. Germline CDR1 and CDR2: SGHTA and FQGNSA. CDR3 amino acids: CASSFGGYGYTF. DNA of the CDR3: TGTGCCAGCAGCTTTGGGGGGTATGGCTACACCTTC.

There are a few counts of this clone. The chain has TRBV25-1 and TRBJ1-3; D unresolved. The ends were cut back, 5 bases at V and 4 bases at J, with 6 bases in the middle. The length of the CDR3 is 12 residues. The V gene's germline CDR1 is MGHDK and CDR2 SYGVNS. CDR3 sequence: CASSQSGNTIYF. As DNA, the CDR3 is TGTGCCAGCAGTCAGTCCGGAAACACCATATATTTT.

The chain couples TRBV6-5 to TRBJ2-7; weak D call: TRBD2 (5 bases). Germline CDR1 MNHEY, CDR2 SVGAGI. Deletions cut 5 bases from V and 7 bases from J, with 15 bases between. CDR3 length: 13 amino acids. CDR3 nucleotide sequence: TGTGCCAGCAGTCGAGGACTGGGAAGGGAGCAGTACTTC. Translated, it gives CASSRGLGREQYF.

The rearrangement uses TRBV11-2 and TRBJ2-1; 11 nucleotides line up with TRBD2. The CDR3 covers 14 residues. Germline loops: CDR1 SGHAT, CDR2 FQNNGV. The J segment lost 6 bases and the V segment lost 3 bases, leaving 1 base of the junction unmatched. The CDR3 nucleotides read TGTGCCAGCAGCTTTGGGACTAGCGGCAATGAGCAGTTCTTC. Translation gives CASSFGTSGNEQFF.

The chain is built from TRBV11-2 and TRBJ1-6; D might be TRBD1 (6 bases). From germline, CDR1 is SGHAT and CDR2 FQNNGV. V lost 1 base and J 6 bases, leaving 10 bases between the germline ends. This CDR3 spans 15 amino acids. CDR3 DNA sequence: TGTGCCAGCAGCTTAGGGGCAGGGGCTAATTCACCCCTCCACTTT. Translating it yields CASSLGAGANSPLHF.

This clone has a single count. CDR3 protein: CSAIERVGYTF. In nucleotides, the CDR3 is TGCAGTGCTATCGAGAGGGTCGGCTACACCTTC. This chain links TRBV20-1 with TRBJ1-2; unclear D gene. The length of the CDR3 is 11 residues. The germline gives CDR1 DFQATT, CDR2 SNEGSKA (reference sequence). V gave up 4 bases and J gave up 8 bases, with 11 bases separating them.

The V and J genes are TRBV4-1 and TRBJ2-7; D is undetermined. Between the trimmed V and J ends, which lost 3 bases and 2 bases, there was a span of 11 bases. The CDR3 spans 14 residues. Germline assignment: CDR1 MGHRA and CDR2 YSYEKL. DNA for the CDR3: TGCGCCAGCAGCCATTACTCCTCGGCCTACGAGCAGTACTTC. Amino acid sequence: CASSHYSSAYEQYF.

This sequence joins TRBV7-3 and TRBJ2-7; TRBD2 aligns across 8 bases. V was pared by 1 base and J by 0 bases, with 14 bases of the junction left unmatched. The length of the CDR3 is 19 residues. The germline gives CDR1 SGHTA, CDR2 FQGTGA. The CDR3 DNA sequence: TGTGCCAGCAGCTTAAGCATACCCCTAGCGGGCGAGAGCTCCTACGAGCAGTACTTC. Translating gives CASSLSIPLAGESSYEQYF. Complete variable domain (other parts from reference TRBV7-3 and TRBJ2-7): GAGVSQTPSNKVTEKGKYVELRCDPISGHTALYWYRQSLGQGPEFLIYFQGTGAADDSGLPNDRFFAVRPEGSVSTLKIQRTERGDSAVYLCASSLSIPLAGESSYEQYFGPGTRLTVT.

This chain joins TRBV20-1 and TRBJ1-5; TRBD1 agrees at 10 bases. The CDR3 loop spans 14 amino acids. The junction had 3 bases not matched to a gene; V was cut back by 3 bases and J by 4 bases. Germline V gene lookup returns CDR1 DFQATT and CDR2 SNEGSKA (reference sequence). The CDR3 DNA is TGCAGTGCTAGTAGGGACAGGGGTAATCAGCCCCAGCATTTT. This encodes CSASRDRGNQPQHF.

The V call is TRBV7-8, the J call TRBJ2-1; 10 nucleotides agree with TRBD2. The germline V gene encodes CDR1 SGHVS and CDR2 FQNEAQ. Unmatched junction bases numbered 2, after V lost 4 bases and J lost 5 bases. The CDR3 contains 14 residues. CDR3 sequence (DNA): TGTGCCAGCAGCTCACTAGCGGGGCACAATGAGCAGTTCTTC. Protein: CASSSLAGHNEQFF.

The genes are TRBV21-1 and TRBJ1-2; TRBD1, the table's D call, was not compared with the DNA. TRBV21-1 corresponds to a pseudogene. The CDR3 loop spans 14 amino acids. CDR3: CASSSQGGNYGYTF. CDR3 DNA: TGTGCCAGCAGCTCCCAGGGTGGTAACTATGGCTACACCTTC.

This chain joins TRBV5-1 and TRBJ2-3; possible D gene TRBD1, 6 bases. The CDR3 is 14 amino acids. V lost 3 bases and J lost 5, with 13 bases in between. The germline V gene encodes CDR1 SGHRS and CDR2 YFSETQ. The CDR3 DNA is TGCGCCAGCAGCTGGTACAGGGAAAGAGATACGCAGTATTTT. Its protein is CASSWYRERDTQYF.

V gene TRBV7-2 combines with J gene TRBJ1-5; D is uncertain. Looked up from germline, CDR1 is SGHTA and CDR2 is FQGNSA. This CDR3 is built from 16 residues. The germline V and J ends were trimmed by 6 bases and 2 bases, with 17 bases remaining between them. The CDR3 DNA follows: TGTGCCAGCAGTTTCTCGGGCCTCGGGGGCAATCAGCCCCAGCATTTT. Its protein product is CASSFSGLGGNQPQHF.

The rearrangement links TRBV14 to TRBJ1-2; 8 nucleotides align to TRBD1. This CDR3 contains 17 residues. Germline V CDR1 and CDR2: SGHDN, FVKESK. Trimming took 1 base from V and 8 from J; bases not matched to a gene: 15. The CDR3: CASSQGTGLRDGRGYTF. The CDR3 coding sequence is TGTGCCAGCAGCCAAGGGACAGGGCTTCGGGACGGGAGGGGCTACACCTTC.

Only one count was recorded for this clone. This chain connects TRBV25-1 to TRBJ2-7; D perhaps matches TRBD1 (6 bases). The CDR3 spans 13 residues. Trimming removed 6 bases at V and 3 bases at J, with 12 bases between. Germline CDR1 is MGHDK and CDR2 is SYGVNS. The DNA of the CDR3 is TGTGCCAGCAGCCGGGACATAAACTACGAGCAGTACTTC. This codes for CASSRDINYEQYF.